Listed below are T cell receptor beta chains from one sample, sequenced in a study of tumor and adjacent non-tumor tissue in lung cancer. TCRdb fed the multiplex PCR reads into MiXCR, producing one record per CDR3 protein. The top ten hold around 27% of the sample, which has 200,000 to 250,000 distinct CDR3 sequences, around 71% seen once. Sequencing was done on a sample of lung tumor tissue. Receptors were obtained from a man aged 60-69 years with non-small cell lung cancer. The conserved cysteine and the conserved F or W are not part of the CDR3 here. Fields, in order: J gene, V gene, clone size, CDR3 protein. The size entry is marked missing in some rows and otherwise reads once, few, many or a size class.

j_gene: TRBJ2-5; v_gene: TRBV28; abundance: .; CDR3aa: ASSPRTGMDETQY
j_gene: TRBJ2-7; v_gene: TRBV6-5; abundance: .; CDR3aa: ASSRGAGRAN
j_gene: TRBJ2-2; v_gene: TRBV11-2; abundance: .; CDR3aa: TSSLAGGTDTGELF
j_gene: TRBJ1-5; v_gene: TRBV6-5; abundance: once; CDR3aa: ASSNKGTGNQSQH
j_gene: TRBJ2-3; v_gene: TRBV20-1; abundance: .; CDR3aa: SARPNLTPNRVGDTQY
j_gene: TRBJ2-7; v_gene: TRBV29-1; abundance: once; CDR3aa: SVELPGREQH
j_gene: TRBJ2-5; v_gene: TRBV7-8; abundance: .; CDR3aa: ASSLKVDKTQY
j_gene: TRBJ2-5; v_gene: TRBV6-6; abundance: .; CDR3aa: ASSYEGRAGD
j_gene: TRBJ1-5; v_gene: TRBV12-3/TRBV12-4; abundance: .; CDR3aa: ASSSTGSPGHQPQH
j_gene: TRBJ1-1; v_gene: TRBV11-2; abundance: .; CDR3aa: ASSLHLNTEAL
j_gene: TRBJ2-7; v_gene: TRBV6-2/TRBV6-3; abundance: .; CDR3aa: ASSYNRPGFSDQY
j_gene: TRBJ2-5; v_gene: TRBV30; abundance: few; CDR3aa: AWSSDTGRGETQY
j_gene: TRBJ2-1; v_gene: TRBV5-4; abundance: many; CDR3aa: ASSSVRGRGGNEQF
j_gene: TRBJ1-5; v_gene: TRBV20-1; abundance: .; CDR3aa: SARRLRAGGDQPQH
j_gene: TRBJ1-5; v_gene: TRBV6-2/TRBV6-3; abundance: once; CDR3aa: ASKVAGTHQPQH
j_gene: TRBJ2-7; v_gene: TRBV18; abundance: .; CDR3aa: ASSPGIGHTGEQH
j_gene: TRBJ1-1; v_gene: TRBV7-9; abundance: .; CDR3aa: ASSKERIAEAF
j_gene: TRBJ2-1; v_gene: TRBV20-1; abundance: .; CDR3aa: SARDQLAGRSEQF
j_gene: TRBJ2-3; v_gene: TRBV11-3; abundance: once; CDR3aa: TSSKLLGPTQY
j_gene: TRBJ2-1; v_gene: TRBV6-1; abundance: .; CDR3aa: ASSGGHRVDEQF
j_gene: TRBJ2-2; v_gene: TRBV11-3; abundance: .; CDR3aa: ASSLAAGGTGELL
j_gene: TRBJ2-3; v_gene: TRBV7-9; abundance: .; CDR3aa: ASAPQLGCRTDTQY
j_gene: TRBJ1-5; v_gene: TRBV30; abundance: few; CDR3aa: AYSMGRQPQH
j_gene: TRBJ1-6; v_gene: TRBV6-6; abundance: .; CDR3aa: ASSYSGANNSPLH
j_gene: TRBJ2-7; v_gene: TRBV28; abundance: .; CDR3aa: ASSFIQSEQY
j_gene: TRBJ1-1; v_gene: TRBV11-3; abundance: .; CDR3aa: ASNSLSNTEAF
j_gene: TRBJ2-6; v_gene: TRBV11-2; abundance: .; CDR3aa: ASSLVPNDRPSGTSVLT
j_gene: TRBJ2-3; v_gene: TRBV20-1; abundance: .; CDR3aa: SASWLAVSTDTQY
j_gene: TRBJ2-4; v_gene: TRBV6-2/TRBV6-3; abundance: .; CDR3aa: ASSYSGTKNIQY
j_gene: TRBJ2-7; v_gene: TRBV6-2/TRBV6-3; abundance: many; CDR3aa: ASRGSSYEQY
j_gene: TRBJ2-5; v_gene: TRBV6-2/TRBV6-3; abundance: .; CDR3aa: TSTSLARETQY
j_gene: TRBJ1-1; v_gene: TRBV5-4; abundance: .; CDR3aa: ASSLGPVNTEAY
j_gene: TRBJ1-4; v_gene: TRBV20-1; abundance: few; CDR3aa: SARGETATNEKLF
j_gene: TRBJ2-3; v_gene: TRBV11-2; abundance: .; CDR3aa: TSSAGLPAGTQY
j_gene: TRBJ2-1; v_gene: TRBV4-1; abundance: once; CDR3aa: ASSQDDRGWYNEQF
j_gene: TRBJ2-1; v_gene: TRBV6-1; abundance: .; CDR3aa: ASSRTQDSAYNKQF
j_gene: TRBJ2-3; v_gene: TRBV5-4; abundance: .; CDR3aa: ASSLVLAGGADTRY
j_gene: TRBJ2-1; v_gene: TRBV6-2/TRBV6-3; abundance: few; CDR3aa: ASTQGATGTGKGYEQF
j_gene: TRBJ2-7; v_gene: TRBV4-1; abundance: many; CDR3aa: ASSQRLGGSYEQY
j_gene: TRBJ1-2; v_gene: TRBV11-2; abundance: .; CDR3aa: VSSSGHYGYA
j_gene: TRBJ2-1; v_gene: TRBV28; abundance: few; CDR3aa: ASSTLAGGVYEQF
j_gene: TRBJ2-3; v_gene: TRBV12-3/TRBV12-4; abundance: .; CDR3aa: TSRRERQVTETQY
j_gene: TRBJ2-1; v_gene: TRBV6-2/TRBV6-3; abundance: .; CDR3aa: ASSCDRRGYNEQF
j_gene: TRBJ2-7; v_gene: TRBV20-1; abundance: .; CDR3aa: SAAKTGTEDQYEQY
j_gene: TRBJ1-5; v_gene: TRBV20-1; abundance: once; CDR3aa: SARGDSDNQPQQ
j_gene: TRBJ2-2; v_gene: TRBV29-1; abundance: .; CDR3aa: SFGRGNSGELF
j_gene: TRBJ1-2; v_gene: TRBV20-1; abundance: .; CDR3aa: SASSTNYSCT
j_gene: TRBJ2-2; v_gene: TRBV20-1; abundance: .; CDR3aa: SARESSVTTGELF
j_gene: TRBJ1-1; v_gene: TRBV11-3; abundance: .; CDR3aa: ANSILGSLNTEAF
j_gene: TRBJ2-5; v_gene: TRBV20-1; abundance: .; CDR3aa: SVIDPGMESQY
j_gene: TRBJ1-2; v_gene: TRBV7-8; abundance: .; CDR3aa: ASSLDQGSYGYT
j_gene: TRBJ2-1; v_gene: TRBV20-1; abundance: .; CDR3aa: SGDNDRGYNEQF
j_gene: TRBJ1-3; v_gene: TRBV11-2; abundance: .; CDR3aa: ANSLDVSGNNIY
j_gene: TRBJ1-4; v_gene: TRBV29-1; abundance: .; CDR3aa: SVKTGSNEKLF
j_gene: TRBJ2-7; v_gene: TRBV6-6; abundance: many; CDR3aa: ASGTPGGTGEQY
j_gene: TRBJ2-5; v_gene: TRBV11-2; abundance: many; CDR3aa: ASSPHQEGRETQY
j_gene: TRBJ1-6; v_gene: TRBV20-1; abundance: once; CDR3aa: NTRTTGVNNSPLH
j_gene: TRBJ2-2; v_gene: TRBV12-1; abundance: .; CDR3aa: ASSSTRQKNTGELS
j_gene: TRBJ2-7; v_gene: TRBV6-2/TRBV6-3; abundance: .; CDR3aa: ASRFGLEHNEQY
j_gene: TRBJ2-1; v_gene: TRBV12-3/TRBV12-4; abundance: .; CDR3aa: ASSLGTISPNEQL